One and the same sample provided the 16 T cell receptor beta chains below, sequenced in a study of cytomegalovirus exposure and HLA in healthy donors. The PCR ran on 60 Vbeta and 13 Jbeta primers. The method was immunoSEQ multiplex PCR; TCRdb's version includes in-frame clones alone and lacks a portion of them. The data show about 36,000 clones, with roughly three quarters seen just once and about 7% held by the top ten. The material sequenced was PBMCs. Every receptor here comes from a man under 40 in good health and CMV-seronegative.

About this clone itself: Within the sample, other DNA sequences also encode this same CDR3. In nucleotides, the CDR3 is TGTGCCAGCAGCTTAAGTGGGGGGACCTACGAGCAGTACTTC. Its translation is CASSLSGGTYEQYF. This chain uses TRBV7-9 with TRBJ2-7; tentative D call: TRBD2 (6 bases). This CDR3 contains 14 residues. V gave up 2 bases and J gave up 2 bases, with 10 bases separating them. Germline V CDR1 and CDR2: SEHNR, FQNEAQ (reference sequence).

This clone was counted a few times. V usage is TRBV28 and J usage is TRBJ1-1; D call uncertain. The germline V and J ends were trimmed by 4 bases and 6 bases, with 12 bases remaining between them. CDR3 length equals 13 residues. The germline gives CDR1 MDHEN, CDR2 SYDVKM. CDR3 bases: TGTGCCAGCAGTTGGCCCAGGTCTTCTGAAGCTTTCTTT. Translation gives CASSWPRSSEAFF. The full variable domain, with the rest looked up from reference TRBV28 and TRBJ1-1, is DVKVTQSSRYLVKRTGEKVFLECVQDMDHENMFWYRQDPGLGLRLIYFSYDVKMKEKGDIPEGYSVSREKKERFSLILESASTNQTSMYLCASSWPRSSEAFFGQGTRLTVV.

The chain is built from TRBV18 and TRBJ2-7; 8 bases agree with TRBD2. Germline CDR1 is KGHSH and CDR2 is LQKENI. This CDR3 spans 15 amino acids. The V gene end was trimmed by 4 bases and the J gene end by 6 bases; junction bases not matched to a gene: 11. The CDR3 loop reads CASSRISGAETEQYF. CDR3 DNA: TGTGCCAGCTCACGGATTAGCGGGGCAGAGACCGAGCAGTACTTC. Based on the CDR3 plus reference TRBV18 and TRBJ2-7, the full variable domain is NAGVMQNPRHLVRRRGQEARLRCSPMKGHSHVYWYRQLPEEGLKFMVYLQKENIIDESGMPKERFSAEFPKEGPSILRIQQVVRGDSAAYFCASSRISGAETEQYFGPGTRLTVT.

V gene TRBV5-4 combines with J gene TRBJ1-2, with a possible D match to TRBD1 (6 bases). The V and J ends lost 2 bases and 3 bases respectively, with 11 bases between them. This CDR3 spans 14 amino acids. Germline values: CDR1 SGHNT, CDR2 YYREEE (reference sequence). Here the CDR3 reads CASSLDRTYYGYTF. The CDR3 nucleotides read TGTGCCAGCAGCTTAGACAGGACATACTATGGCTACACCTTC.

This clone was seen more than once but under ten times. The chain links TRBV28 to TRBJ1-3; D gene unclear. CDR3 length equals 16 residues. The V gene lost 4 bases and the J gene lost 0 bases, with 13 bases spanning the gap. Germline V gene data show CDR1 as MDHEN and CDR2 as SYDVKM. The CDR3 sequence is CASSSLILSSGNTIYF. The DNA for the CDR3 is TGTGCCAGCAGTTCCCTGATCCTAAGCTCTGGAAACACCATATATTTT.

This chain uses TRBV6-5 with TRBJ1-2; TRBD1 is a possible D gene (6 bases). Germline V gene lookup returns CDR1 MNHEY and CDR2 SVGAGI. CDR3 length: 12 amino acids. The V end was cut by 6 bases, the J end by 7 bases, with 12 bases between. Here the CDR3 DNA reads TGTGCCAGCAGCCAACAGGGACGTGGCTACACCTTC. Its translation is CASSQQGRGYTF.

The chain employs TRBV6-5 and TRBJ1-1; D unresolved. Germline CDR1 MNHEY, CDR2 SVGAGI. The CDR3 runs to 13 residues. The V end was cut by 4 bases, the J end by 5 bases, with 11 bases between. CDR3 coding DNA: TGTGCCAGCAGTTCGGGAGTGCTAACTGAAGCTTTCTTT. Translating it yields CASSSGVLTEAFF.

V gene TRBV27 combines with J gene TRBJ2-1; D is possibly TRBD2 (5 bases). This CDR3 has 13 amino acids. The germline V gene has CDR1 MNHEY and CDR2 SMNVEV (reference sequence). Between the trimmed V and J ends, which lost 3 bases and 5 bases, there was a span of 8 bases. This CDR3 is CASSLSGDNEQFF. The DNA for the CDR3 is TGTGCCAGCAGTTTGTCCGGGGACAATGAGCAGTTCTTC.

The chain is built from TRBV6-1 and TRBJ1-2; D call uncertain. CDR1 and CDR2 (germline): MNHNS, SASEGT. Deletions cut 7 bases from V and 10 bases from J, with 10 bases between. The CDR3 is made up of 10 amino acids. The CDR3 is CASKAGLYTF. In DNA form, the CDR3 reads TGTGCCAGCAAGGCAGGACTCTACACCTTC.

The rearrangement uses TRBV5-4 and TRBJ2-3; 7 positions agree with TRBD2. With V trimmed by 0 bases and J by 0 bases, 4 bases remained unmatched. Germline V gene data show CDR1 as SGHNT and CDR2 as YYREEE (reference sequence). This CDR3 has 16 amino acids. The CDR3 protein is CASSLGRGLSTDTQYF. The CDR3, as DNA: TGTGCCAGCAGCTTGGGGCGGGGGTTGAGCACAGATACGCAGTATTTT.

The chain uses TRBV28 and TRBJ1-5, with 7 positions matching TRBD1. This CDR3 is built from 14 residues. Trimming cost V 5 bases and J 5 bases; bases outside gene matches: 6. Per germline, CDR1 MDHEN and CDR2 SYDVKM. Here the CDR3 DNA reads TGTGCCAGCAGTGACGCACAGGGGTATCAGCCCCAGCATTTT. Its protein product is CASSDAQGYQPQHF. The variable domain in full, completed from reference TRBV28 and TRBJ1-5, reads DVKVTQSSRYLVKRTGEKVFLECVQDMDHENMFWYRQDPGLGLRLIYFSYDVKMKEKGDIPEGYSVSREKKERFSLILESASTNQTSMYLCASSDAQGYQPQHFGDGTRLSIL.

This chain joins TRBV4-1 and TRBJ1-5; D is perhaps TRBD1 (6 bases). Germline V gene data show CDR1 as MGHRA and CDR2 as YSYEKL. V was clipped by 2 bases and J by 7 bases, with 21 bases between them. The CDR3 has 17 residues. For the CDR3, the DNA is TGCGCCAGCAGCCAATATCTCAATCGAGGGGGAGGGCAGCCCCAGCATTTT. The encoded protein is CASSQYLNRGGGQPQHF.

The chain links TRBV7-2 to TRBJ2-5; 11 bases map to TRBD2. Germline V gives CDR1 SGHTA, CDR2 FQGNSA. With V trimmed by 5 bases and J by 5 bases, 4 bases remained unmatched. CDR3 length: 14 residues. CDR3 loop: CASSTSGGRETQYF. CDR3 DNA: TGTGCCAGCAGCACTAGCGGGGGTAGGGAGACCCAGTACTTC.

This chain connects TRBV7-2 to TRBJ1-6; TRBD1 matches at 8 bases. CDR1 is SGHTA and CDR2 is FQGNSA in the germline V gene. The V and J ends lost 6 bases and 10 bases, in that order; junction bases with no gene match: 14. The CDR3 extends over 16 amino acids. CDR3 DNA sequence: TGTGCCAGCAGACCACGGACAGGGATTAGTCGCTCACCCCTCCACTTT. Protein: CASRPRTGISRSPLHF.

This clone was detected only a few times. This chain uses TRBV7-2 with TRBJ1-2; D ambiguous. This CDR3 is 14 amino acids long. Germline V gene sequence: CDR1 SGHTA, CDR2 FQGNSA. V shed 5 bases and J shed 7 bases, with 17 bases lying between them. DNA for the CDR3: TGTGCCAGCAGCCCGAGGTTGCCCACTATTGGCTACACCTTC. It codes for CASSPRLPTIGYTF.

The genes are TRBV4-2 and TRBJ2-2; D is possibly TRBD2 (5 bases). Looked up from germline, CDR1 is LGHNA and CDR2 is YNFKEQ. Deletions cut 1 base from V and 0 bases from J, with 9 bases between. This CDR3 region has 16 residues. This CDR3 reads CASSQGLKTNTGELFF. The CDR3 DNA reads TGTGCCAGCAGCCAAGGACTAAAAACGAACACCGGGGAGCTGTTTTTT.